Included here is one TCR beta chain sequence, with context. Which antigen it targets is not known. A much larger clone lies a single base off, so this may be a read error. Here V drops 8 bases and J drops 3 bases, and the junction holds 17 bases not matched to any gene. For CDR1 and CDR2, the germline V gene lists SGHTA and FQGNSA. Measured from the cysteine to the phenylalanine, the CDR3 is 19 residues long. Only CDR3 DNA is held: 57 bases, read in frame from base 1. Moderately to severely active disease, a Clinical Activity Score of at least 3, a NOSPECS grade of at least 4, and a duration under 3 months were present in ophthalmopathy patients. Patients with uncontrolled infections, other autoimmune diseases, pregnancy or lactation were excluded. Diagnoses were based on clinical symptoms, serum thyroxine and TRAb, thyroid ultrasound and orbital computed tomography. PBMCs were isolated from approximately 10 ml of fresh peripheral blood by Ficoll-Paque density gradient centrifugation. Total RNA was extracted with Trizol reagent, and quality was checked on an Agilent 2100 Bioanalyzer.

The TCR beta CDR3 regions were amplified from RNA transcripts. For the first round of RT-PCR on the TCR CDR3, the HTBI primer set was used together with the Qiagen OneStep RT-PCR kit. The libraries were constructed in a second round of multiplex PCR and then size-selected and purified. Libraries were sequenced paired-end with 100 bp reads on an Illumina HiSeq2000. For the original study's pipeline: Raw data were processed with SOAPnuke, discarding reads with adapters, uncalled bases, mean Phred below 15, or no exact constant-primer or identifier match. COPE v1.2.5 was used to merge high-quality paired reads, and clonotypes were defined as unique nucleotide sequences. MiTCR v1.1 was used to align clonotypes to the IMGT TRBV, TRBD and TRBJ reference segments. The analysis was restricted to V-J combinations with a frequency above 0.0001, which together covered just over 99% of the repertoires. A TCS score was defined as the ratio of F50 (clonal expansion) to E x V (chaos), with BLOSUM62-based TCRdist applied between CDR3 peptides within each V-J. Welch's t-statistics and random forest reduced several hundred V-J features to 13, which were used in a naive Bayes classifier (R e1071). TCRdb passed the public sequencing reads through fastp at Q25 and MiXCR, retaining productive beta sequences. Duplicate CDR3 protein sequences are folded into a single record with the most common DNA and genes. The V and J calls here are based on TCRdb, not the publication. The sample yields 640,000 or so distinct CDR3 sequences; approximately 15% were counted once. The ten biggest clones cover 6.5% to 9% of the sample.

The data derive from a study of T cells in Graves' hyperthyroidism and ophthalmopathy (dated by TCRdb to about 2019). As for the study more broadly: Peripheral blood samples were taken at the time of initial diagnosis, prior to any treatment. The paper reports TCR Vbeta CDR3 sequencing of over 130 peripheral blood samples: 40 to 45 ophthalmopathy, some 80 hyperthyroidism and approximately 17 progressor patients. Following sampling, methimazole starting at 30 mg daily was given to hyperthyroidism patients, and high-dose intravenous methylprednisolone was given to ophthalmopathy patients. For training and testing, the 80 to 100 patients in the discovery cohort were randomly divided in a 7:3 ratio. TCR V-J signatures able to tell the groups apart were searched for in a discovery cohort of 90 to 100 patients, of whom around 42 had Graves' ophthalmopathy and about 60 had stable Graves' hyperthyroidism. Whether ophthalmopathy could be predicted prospectively was tested in an independent validation cohort made up of under 20 hyperthyroidism patients plus 17 patients who later progressed to ophthalmopathy. In more than 5 Graves' hyperthyroidism patients, the study also compared T-cell repertoires from thyroid tissue with T-cell repertoires from blood. General findings and caveats noted by the study authors: In validation, the model predicted progression to ophthalmopathy with just under 71% sensitivity and around 72% specificity, a median of around six months before onset. A model built on a 13 V-J signature distinguished ophthalmopathy from stable hyperthyroidism, reaching roughly 88% sensitivity and around 81% specificity in cross-validation and 80%/75% in testing. Most expanded thyroid clonotypes (frequency above 0.001) were also found in blood, which suggests that blood repertoires may mirror thyroid immune responses. Sample size was not statistically predetermined, and investigators were not blinded to group allocation.

Recombination joined TRBV7-2 with TRBJ2-1, with TRBD2 matching 12 junction bases. Sequenced material: blood. This clonotype originated in a young woman with Graves' ophthalmopathy. The nucleotides read TGTGCCAGCGGCTCCCCAGACCTACTAGCGGGAGGTCTCTACAATGAGCAGTTCTTC. Its protein reads: CASGSPDLLAGGLYNEQFF.